This T cell receptor (beta chain) derives from a study of blood T cells in healthy people across ages. Study overall: The capture of about one barcoded beta molecule per two T cells was achieved by template switching. Findings and limits, study-wide: Donors of long life had a larger count of naive CD4+ cells and greater diversity than aged donors.

Concerning this clonotype itself: Antigen unknown.

Then a second PCR, running roughly 7 to 11 cycles, was carried out with a sample-barcoded 5' primer and a J-beta primer mix. MiXCR was run by TCRdb on the 5' RACE reads, yielding one entry per CDR3 protein. The sample includes about 1.6 million distinct CDR3 sequences, roughly a third of them seen just once. Germline V gene lookup returns CDR1 WNHNN and CDR2 SYGVQD (reference sequence). V was shortened by 4 bases and J by 4 bases, with 10 bases between the two germline ends. The CDR3 consists of 14 residues. Sequencing input: blood. The TCR sequence derives from a woman aged 30 to 39 in good health. The chain joins TRBV10-1 to TRBJ2-2; D is ambiguous. CDR3 sequence reads: CASSGTDLTGELFF. In nucleotides, the CDR3 is TGCGCCAGCAGTGGTACGGACCTCACCGGGGAGCTGTTTTTT.